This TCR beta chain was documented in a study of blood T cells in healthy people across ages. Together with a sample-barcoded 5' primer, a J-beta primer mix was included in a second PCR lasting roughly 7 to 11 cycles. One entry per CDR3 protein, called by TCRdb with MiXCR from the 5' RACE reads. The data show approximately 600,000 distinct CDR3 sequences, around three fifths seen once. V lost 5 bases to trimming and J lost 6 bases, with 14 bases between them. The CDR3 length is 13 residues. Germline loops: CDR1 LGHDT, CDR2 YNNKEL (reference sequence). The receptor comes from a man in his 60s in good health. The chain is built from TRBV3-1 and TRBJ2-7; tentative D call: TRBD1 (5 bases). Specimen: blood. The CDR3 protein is CASSSRGAREQYF. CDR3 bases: TGTGCCAGCAGCTCCCGTGGGGCGCGCGAGCAGTACTTC.